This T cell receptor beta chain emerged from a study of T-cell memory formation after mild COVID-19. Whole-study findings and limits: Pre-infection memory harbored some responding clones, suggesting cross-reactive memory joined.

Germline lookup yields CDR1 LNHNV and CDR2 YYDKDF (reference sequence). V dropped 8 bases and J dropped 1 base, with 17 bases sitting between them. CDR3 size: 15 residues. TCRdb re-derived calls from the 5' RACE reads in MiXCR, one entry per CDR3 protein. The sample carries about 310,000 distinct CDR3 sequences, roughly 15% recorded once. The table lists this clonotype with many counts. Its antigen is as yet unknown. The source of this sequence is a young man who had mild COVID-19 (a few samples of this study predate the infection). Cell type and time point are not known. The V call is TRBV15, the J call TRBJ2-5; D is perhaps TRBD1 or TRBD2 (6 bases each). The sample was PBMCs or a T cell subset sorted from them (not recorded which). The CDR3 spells CATSEGTGAQETQYF. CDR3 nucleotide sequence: TGTGCCACCTCAGAGGGCACGGGGGCCCAAGAGACCCAGTACTTC. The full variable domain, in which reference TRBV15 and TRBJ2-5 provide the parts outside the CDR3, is DAMVIQNPRYQVTQFGKPVTLSCSQTLNHNVMYWYQQKSSQAPKLLFHYYDKDFNNEADTPDNFQSRRPNTSFCFLDIRSPGLGDTAMYLCATSEGTGAQETQYFGPGTRLLVL.